These 12 T cell receptor beta chains originate from one sample sequenced in a study of CD8 T cells in Susac syndrome. After extraction with the RNeasy kit, roughly 0.5 to 1 ug of the RNA was reverse transcribed using random hexamers. One entry per CDR3 protein results from TCRdb running MiXCR on the immunoSEQ multiplex PCR reads. The data show around 150,000 distinct CDR3 sequences, about 95% seen once. What was sequenced was CD4+ T cells from PBMCs. Receptors originate from a human donor with Susac syndrome.

The rearrangement links TRBV7-9 to TRBJ1-1; D is possibly TRBD1 (5 bases). This CDR3 is 12 amino acids long. Trimming removed 3 bases from V and 12 bases from J, with 14 bases in between. Germline CDR1 SEHNR, CDR2 FQNEAQ (reference sequence). CDR3 in DNA: TGTGCCAGCAGCTTGGTGCAGGGAATACCTTTCTTT. It is translated as CASSLVQGIPFF.

There are a few counts of this clonotype. V usage is TRBV3-1 and J usage is TRBJ2-7; D is uncertain. V was shortened by 3 bases and J by 7 bases, with 13 bases between the two germline ends. The CDR3 covers 13 residues. Germline CDR1 reads LGHDT; CDR2 reads YNNKEL (reference sequence). In DNA, the CDR3 is TGTGCCAGCAGCCAGGGCAGCCTGGGAGAGCAGTACTTC. It codes for CASSQGSLGEQYF.

V is TRBV12-3 or TRBV12-4 and J is TRBJ2-2, with D possibly TRBD1 on 6 matching bases. This CDR3 comprises 15 residues. Trimming removed 8 bases from V and 6 bases from J, with 19 bases in between. The CDR3 reads CASRPRDTWSGELFF. As DNA, the CDR3 is TGTGCCAGCCGCCCCCGGGACACCTGGTCCGGGGAGCTGTTTTTT.

This chain connects TRBV23-1 to TRBJ2-5, with D maybe TRBD1 (5 bases). Being an ORF, TRBV23-1 has a function that is uncertain. The CDR3 totals 15 residues. V was pared by 6 bases and J by 4 bases, with 18 bases between. The chain's CDR3 is CASRNRAAGLETQYF. Written as DNA, the CDR3 is TGCGCCAGCAGAAATCGCGCGGCAGGGTTAGAGACCCAGTACTTC.

V and J are TRBV20-1 and TRBJ1-2; possibly TRBD1 for D (5 bases). V lost 1 base, J lost 4 bases, and 16 bases lay in between. Germline CDR1 is DFQATT and CDR2 is SNEGSKA (reference sequence). The CDR3 is 15 residues long. The CDR3 nucleotides read TGCAGTGCTAGAGTTGGAGGGGAGAAGGGCTATGGCTACACCTTC. Translating it yields CSARVGGEKGYGYTF.

V gene TRBV30 combines with J gene TRBJ2-1; 7 positions match TRBD1. Germline V gene data show CDR1 as GTSNPN and CDR2 as SVGIG (reference sequence). CDR3 length: 15 amino acids. V lost 3 bases, J lost 2 bases, and 7 bases stayed unmatched. The CDR3 DNA is TGTGCCTGGAGAAAGCCGGGACAGCCCTACAATGAGCAGTTCTTC. Translated: CAWRKPGQPYNEQFF.

V is TRBV15 and J is TRBJ2-1; 8 bases map to TRBD2. Germline V gene lookup returns CDR1 LNHNV and CDR2 YYDKDF (reference sequence). The CDR3 is made up of 16 amino acids. Germline trimming cut 1 base from V and 5 bases from J; bases unmatched to any gene: 7. CDR3 nucleotide sequence: TGTGCCACCAGCAGAGTGCCGGGAGGGCGGGACAATGAGCAGTTCTTC. Encoded protein: CATSRVPGGRDNEQFF. Full variable domain (outside the CDR3, taken from reference TRBV15 and TRBJ2-1): DAMVIQNPRYQVTQFGKPVTLSCSQTLNHNVMYWYQQKSSQAPKLLFHYYDKDFNNEADTPDNFQSRRPNTSFCFLDIRSPGLGDTAMYLCATSRVPGGRDNEQFFGPGTRLTVL.

The V call is TRBV4-2, the J call TRBJ1-6; D may be TRBD1 (6 bases). Germline V gene data show CDR1 as LGHNA and CDR2 as YNFKEQ. The CDR3 extends over 16 amino acids. V was clipped by 1 base and J by 9 bases, with 16 bases between them. CDR3 amino acids: CASSQVVRTATSPLHF. The CDR3 DNA follows: TGTGCCAGCAGCCAAGTAGTGAGGACAGCGACTTCACCCCTCCACTTT.

CDR3 coding DNA: TGTGCCAGCAGCCAAGACCCTGACTCTTACGTTTTGTACTTC. It encodes CASSQDPDSYVLYF. J is TRBJ2-4 and V is TRBV3-1; no reliable D call. The CDR3 consists of 14 residues. The germline gives CDR1 LGHDT, CDR2 YNNKEL (reference sequence). Trimming removed 0 bases at V and 15 bases at J, with 18 bases between.

The chain couples TRBV5-4 to TRBJ2-1; 10 bases align to TRBD2. CDR3 length equals 15 residues. The V gene's germline CDR1 is SGHNT and CDR2 YYREEE (reference sequence). With V trimmed by 5 bases and J by 10 bases, 12 bases remained unmatched. The CDR3 nucleotides read TGTGCCAGCAGTCTGACTAGCGGGTCCCTTTGGGAGCAGTTCTTC. Translating it yields CASSLTSGSLWEQFF.

The J gene is TRBJ2-3, the V gene TRBV29-1; the D is unclear. Germline lookup yields CDR1 SQVTM and CDR2 ANQGSEA. The CDR3 totals 12 residues. The V and J ends lost 1 base and 15 bases respectively, with 17 bases between them. CDR3 in DNA: TGCAGCGTTGAAGCGGGCAGGTATTCGTATTATTTT. It is translated as CSVEAGRYSYYF.

This clonotype has only one observation. CDR3 nucleotides: TGCAGCGTTAAGGGGGTCCTGCGATATGAGCAGTACTTC. Its translation is CSVKGVLRYEQYF. This chain joins TRBV29-1 and TRBJ2-7, with a possible D match to TRBD1 (6 bases). Germline V gene lookup returns CDR1 SQVTM and CDR2 ANQGSEA. Trimming took off 5 bases at V and 7 bases at J, with 18 bases between the two ends. This CDR3 comprises 13 residues.